The T cell receptor (beta chain) under discussion was sequenced for a study of read filtering for tumor transcriptome and immune sequencing. The wider study: IR-seq gave about 3.5 to 11 million TCR reads per sample; RNA-seq gave 85 to 1273. Regarding the study as a whole: This fraction held mixed bone marrow immune cells after CD138-negative sorting. Without single-read clonotypes, shared clonotype proportions correlated more between IR-seq and RNA-seq.

Germline CDR1 and CDR2: SQVTM and ANQGSEA. Losses at the gene ends were 4 bases for V and 9 bases for J; bases not matched to a gene: 12. The CDR3 spans 15 residues. This library used around 400 ng RNA and molecular barcoded adaptors spanning alpha/delta and beta/gamma chains. TCRdb reanalysed the reads using MiXCR and keeps one entry per CDR3 protein. The profile shows about 37,000 distinct CDR3 sequences, around 11% of them singletons. The sample holds many counts of this clonotype. Its antigen is unidentified. The source is a donor aged 40 or over with multiple myeloma. The material sequenced was a population of CD138-negative cells sorted from bone marrow. This chain connects TRBV29-1 to TRBJ2-1, with 10 positions matching TRBD2. As DNA, the CDR3 is TGCAGCGTTGGGCCCGGGACTAGCGATCACGCTGAGCAGTTCTTC. It encodes CSVGPGTSDHAEQFF.